This TCR beta chain was identified in a study of cytomegalovirus exposure and HLA in healthy donors. 60 Vbeta and 13 Jbeta primers were used in PCR. The repertoire was sequenced with immunoSEQ multiplex PCR; TCRdb's copy has only in-frame clones and lacks some. Seen in this sample are about 46,000 clones; the ten most common clones hold about 1%. Trimming cost V 5 bases and J 3 bases; bases outside gene matches: 10. The CDR3 is 17 residues long. From germline, CDR1 is SGHKS and CDR2 YYEKEE (reference sequence). The chain recombines TRBV5-5 with TRBJ2-3, with TRBD2 matching over 12 bases. The specimen was PBMCs. The sequence derives from a woman between 40 and 50 years old in good health and CMV-seronegative. The CDR3 sequence: CASSSALTSGRTDTQYF. DNA for the CDR3: TGTGCCAGCAGTTCTGCACTAACTAGCGGGAGGACAGATACGCAGTATTTT.